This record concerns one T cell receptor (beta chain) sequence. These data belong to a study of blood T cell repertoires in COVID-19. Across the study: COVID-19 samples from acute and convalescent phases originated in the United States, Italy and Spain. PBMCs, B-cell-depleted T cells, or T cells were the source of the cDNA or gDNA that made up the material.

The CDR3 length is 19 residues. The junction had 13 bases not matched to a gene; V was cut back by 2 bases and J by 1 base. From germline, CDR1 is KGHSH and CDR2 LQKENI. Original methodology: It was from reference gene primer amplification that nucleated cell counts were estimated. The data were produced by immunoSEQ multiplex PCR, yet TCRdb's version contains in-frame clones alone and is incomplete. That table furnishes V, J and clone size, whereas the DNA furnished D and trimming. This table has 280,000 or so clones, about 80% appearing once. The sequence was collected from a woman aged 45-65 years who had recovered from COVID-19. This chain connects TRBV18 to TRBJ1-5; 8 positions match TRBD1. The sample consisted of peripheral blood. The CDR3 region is CASSPARTGGTGSNQPQHF. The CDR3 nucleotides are TGTGCCAGCTCACCAGCTCGTACAGGGGGAACGGGAAGCAATCAGCCCCAGCATTTT.